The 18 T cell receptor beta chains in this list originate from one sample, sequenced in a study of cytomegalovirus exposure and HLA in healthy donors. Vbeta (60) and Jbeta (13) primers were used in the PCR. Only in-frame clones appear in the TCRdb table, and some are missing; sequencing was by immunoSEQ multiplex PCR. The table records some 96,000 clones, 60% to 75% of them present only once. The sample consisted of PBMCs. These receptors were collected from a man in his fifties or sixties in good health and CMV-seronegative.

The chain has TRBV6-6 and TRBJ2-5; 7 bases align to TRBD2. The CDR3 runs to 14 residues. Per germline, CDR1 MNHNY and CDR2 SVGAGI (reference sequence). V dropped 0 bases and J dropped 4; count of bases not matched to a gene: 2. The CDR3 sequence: CASSYSGGTETQYF. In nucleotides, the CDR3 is TGTGCCAGCAGTTACTCGGGGGGGACAGAGACCCAGTACTTC.

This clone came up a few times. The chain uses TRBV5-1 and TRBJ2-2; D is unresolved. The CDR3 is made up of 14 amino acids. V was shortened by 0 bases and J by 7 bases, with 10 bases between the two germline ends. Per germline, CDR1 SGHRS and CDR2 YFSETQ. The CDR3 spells CASSLGQADGELFF. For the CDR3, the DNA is TGCGCCAGCAGCTTGGGGCAGGCTGACGGGGAGCTGTTTTTT.

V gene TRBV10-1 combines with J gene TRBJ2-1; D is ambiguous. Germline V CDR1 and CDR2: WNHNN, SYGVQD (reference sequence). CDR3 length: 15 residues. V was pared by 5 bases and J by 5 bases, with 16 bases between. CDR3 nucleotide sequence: TGCGCCAGCAGTTCCCGTCCTAGTGAGCACAATGAGCAGTTCTTC. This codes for CASSSRPSEHNEQFF.

The CDR3 bases are TGTGCCAGCAGCGTGACAGGGGGCAATGAGCAGTTCTTC. Translation: CASSVTGGNEQFF. The gene calls are TRBV5-5 and TRBJ2-1, with 9 bases aligning to TRBD1. J was trimmed by 6 bases and V by 4 bases; bases with no gene match: 2. Germline CDR1 is SGHKS and CDR2 is YYEKEE (reference sequence). CDR3 length: 13 amino acids. The variable domain in full, completed from reference TRBV5-5 and TRBJ2-1, reads DAGVTQSPTHLIKTRGQQVTLRCSPISGHKSVSWYQQVLGQGPQFIFQYYEKEERGRGNFPDRFSARQFPNYSSELNVNALLLGDSALYLCASSVTGGNEQFFGPGTRLTVL.

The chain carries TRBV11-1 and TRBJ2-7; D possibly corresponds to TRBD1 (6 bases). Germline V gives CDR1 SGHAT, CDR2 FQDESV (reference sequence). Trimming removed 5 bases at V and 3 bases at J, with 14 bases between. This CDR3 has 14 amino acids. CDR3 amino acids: CASSPNRAFYEQYF. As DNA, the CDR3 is TGTGCCAGCAGCCCCAACAGGGCTTTCTACGAGCAGTACTTC.

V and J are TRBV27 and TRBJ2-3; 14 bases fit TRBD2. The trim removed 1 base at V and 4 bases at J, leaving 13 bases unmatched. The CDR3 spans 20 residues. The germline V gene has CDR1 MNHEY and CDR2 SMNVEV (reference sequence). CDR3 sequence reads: CASSLWGGRGLAGVSDTQYF. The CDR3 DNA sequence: TGTGCCAGCAGTTTATGGGGTGGTCGGGGACTAGCGGGAGTATCAGATACGCAGTATTTT.

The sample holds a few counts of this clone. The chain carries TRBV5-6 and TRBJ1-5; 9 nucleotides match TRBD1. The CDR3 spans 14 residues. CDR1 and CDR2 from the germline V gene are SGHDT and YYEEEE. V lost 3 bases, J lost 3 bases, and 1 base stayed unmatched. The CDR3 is CASSWTGDNQPQHF. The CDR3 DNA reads TGTGCCAGCAGCTGGACAGGGGACAATCAGCCCCAGCATTTT.

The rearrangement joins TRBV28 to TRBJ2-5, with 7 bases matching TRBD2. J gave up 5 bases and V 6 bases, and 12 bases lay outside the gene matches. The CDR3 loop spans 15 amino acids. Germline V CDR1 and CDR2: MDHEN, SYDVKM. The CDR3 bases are TGTGCCAGCAGGCGGGGAGGGCGGTCCTTGGAGACCCAGTACTTC. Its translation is CASRRGGRSLETQYF.

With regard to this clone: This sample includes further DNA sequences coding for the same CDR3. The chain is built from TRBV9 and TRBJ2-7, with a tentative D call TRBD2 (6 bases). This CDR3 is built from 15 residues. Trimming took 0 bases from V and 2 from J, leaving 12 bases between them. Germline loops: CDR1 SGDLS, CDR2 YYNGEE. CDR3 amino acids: CASSVASGLPYEQYF. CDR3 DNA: TGTGCCAGCAGCGTAGCAAGCGGGCTTCCCTACGAGCAGTACTTC.

CDR3 DNA: TGTGCCAGCAGCTTAGATATCGGGGAGCAGTACTTC. It specifies CASSLDIGEQYF. The chain uses TRBV11-2 and TRBJ2-7, with D unresolved. The CDR3 loop spans 12 amino acids. The germline CDR1 and CDR2 sequences are SGHAT and FQNNGV. Deletions cut 0 bases from V and 7 bases from J, with 7 bases between.

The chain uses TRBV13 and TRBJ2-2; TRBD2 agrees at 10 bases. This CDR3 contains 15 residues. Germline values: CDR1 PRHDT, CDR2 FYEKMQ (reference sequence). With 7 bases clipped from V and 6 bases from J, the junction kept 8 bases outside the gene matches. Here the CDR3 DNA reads TGTGCCAGCACCCTGCGGCTAGCGGGGGCCGGGGAGCTGTTTTTT. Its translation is CASTLRLAGAGELFF.

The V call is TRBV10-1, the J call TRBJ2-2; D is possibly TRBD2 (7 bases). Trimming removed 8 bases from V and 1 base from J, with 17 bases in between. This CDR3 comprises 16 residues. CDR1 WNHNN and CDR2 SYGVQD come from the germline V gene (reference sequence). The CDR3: CASSRGGGENTGELFF. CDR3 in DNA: TGCGCCAGCTCCAGAGGGGGGGGCGAGAACACCGGGGAGCTGTTTTTT.

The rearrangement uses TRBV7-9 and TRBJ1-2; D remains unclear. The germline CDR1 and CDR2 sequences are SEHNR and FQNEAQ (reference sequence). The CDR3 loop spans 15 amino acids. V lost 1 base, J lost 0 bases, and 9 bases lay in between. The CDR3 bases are TGTGCCAGCAGCTTAGTTGCAGGTCCTAACTATGGCTACACCTTC. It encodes CASSLVAGPNYGYTF. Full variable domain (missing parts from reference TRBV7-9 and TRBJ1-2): DTGVSQNPRHKITKRGQNVTFRCDPISEHNRLYWYRQTLGQGPEFLTYFQNEAQLEKSRLLSDRFSAERPKGSFSTLEIQRTEQGDSAMYLCASSLVAGPNYGYTFGSGTRLTVV.

The CDR3 sequence: CASSWVGQGQETQYF. The CDR3 DNA follows: TGTGCCAGCAGTTGGGTAGGACAGGGGCAAGAGACCCAGTACTTC. The V and J genes are TRBV6-1 and TRBJ2-5; 9 nucleotides line up with TRBD1. The V gene's germline CDR1 is MNHNS and CDR2 SASEGT. This CDR3 has 15 residues. The V and J ends lost 5 bases and 2 bases, in that order; junction bases with no gene match: 6.

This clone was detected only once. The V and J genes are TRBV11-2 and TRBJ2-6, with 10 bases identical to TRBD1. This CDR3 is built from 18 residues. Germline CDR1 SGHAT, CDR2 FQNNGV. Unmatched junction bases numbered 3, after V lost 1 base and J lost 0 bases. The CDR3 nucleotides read TGTGCCAGCAGCTTAGGACAGGGGGCGGTCTCTGGGGCCAACGTCCTGACTTTC. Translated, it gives CASSLGQGAVSGANVLTF. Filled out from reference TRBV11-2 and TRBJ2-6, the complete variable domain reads EAGVAQSPRYKIIEKRQSVAFWCNPISGHATLYWYQQILGQGPKLLIQFQNNGVVDDSQLPKDRFSAERLKGVDSTLKIQPAKLEDSAVYLCASSLGQGAVSGANVLTFGAGSRLTVL.

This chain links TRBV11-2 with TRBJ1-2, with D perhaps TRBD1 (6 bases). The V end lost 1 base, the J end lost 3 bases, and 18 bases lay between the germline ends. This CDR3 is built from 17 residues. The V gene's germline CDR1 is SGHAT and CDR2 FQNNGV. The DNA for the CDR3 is TGTGCCAGCAGCTTAGGTCTCGGGGGGCGGCCCGACTATGGCTACACCTTC. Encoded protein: CASSLGLGGRPDYGYTF.

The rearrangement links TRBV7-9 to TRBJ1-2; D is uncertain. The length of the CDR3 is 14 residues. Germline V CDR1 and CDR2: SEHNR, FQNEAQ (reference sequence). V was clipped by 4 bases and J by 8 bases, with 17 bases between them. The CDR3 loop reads CASSYEPESRGYTF. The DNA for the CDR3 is TGTGCCAGCAGCTATGAGCCGGAGAGTCGCGGCTACACCTTC. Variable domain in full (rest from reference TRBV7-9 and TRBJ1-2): DTGVSQNPRHKITKRGQNVTFRCDPISEHNRLYWYRQTLGQGPEFLTYFQNEAQLEKSRLLSDRFSAERPKGSFSTLEIQRTEQGDSAMYLCASSYEPESRGYTFGSGTRLTVV.

CDR3 loop: CASSFPGTGSYEAFF. Here the CDR3 DNA reads TGTGCCAGCAGTTTTCCCGGGACAGGGTCCTATGAAGCTTTCTTT. V usage is TRBV28 and J usage is TRBJ1-1, with 9 nucleotides matching TRBD1. Germline V CDR1 and CDR2: MDHEN, SYDVKM. The junction had 9 bases not matched to a gene; V was cut back by 3 bases and J by 7 bases. The CDR3 contains 15 residues.